These T cell receptor beta chains were read from a single sample in a study of blood T cell repertoires in COVID-19. Repertoires were generated with immunoSEQ multiplex PCR, while TCRdb's copy carries only in-frame clones and drops some. The table shows approximately 46,000 clones, with 82% occurring only once. The sequenced material came from peripheral blood. The receptors were sampled from a woman aged 70 to 79 with acute or convalescent COVID-19. The CDR3 runs from the conserved cysteine through the conserved F or W. Fields, in order: V gene, J gene, clone size, D gene, CDR3 DNA, CDR3 protein. The D gene is left open where the match is weak. Clone size is shown for a subset of rows, as once, few, many or a class of expanded clone.

TRBV18,TRBJ1-1,NA,NA,TGTGCCAGCTCACGGAATGGGCAAAACACTGAAGCTTTCTTT,CASSRNGQNTEAFF
TRBV27,TRBJ2-1,NA,NA,TGTGCCAGCAGTCTCGACCGGGGGAACACCTACAATGAGCAGTTCTTC,CASSLDRGNTYNEQFF
TRBV7-9,TRBJ2-3,NA,NA,TGTGCCAGCAGCTCCCAGGGGACCCGCACAGATACGCAGTATTTT,CASSSQGTRTDTQYF
TRBV5-1,TRBJ1-1,once,NA,TGCGCCAGCGGGCGCATGAACACTGAAGCTTTCTTT,CASGRMNTEAFF
TRBV29-1,TRBJ2-3,NA,NA,TGCAGCGCACTAAGCGGGTTGACAGATACGCAGTATTTT,CSALSGLTDTQYF
TRBV20-1,TRBJ1-1,NA,TRBD1,TGCAGTGCTAGTAAGGGGGCGAACACTGAAGCTTTCTTT,CSASKGANTEAFF
TRBV30,TRBJ2-2,NA,NA,TGTGCCTGGAGTAGGGAGGACACCGGGGAGCTGTTTTTT,CAWSREDTGELFF
TRBV21-1,TRBJ2-5,few,NA,TGTGCCAGCAGCAAAGAGGGACAGGGGGAAGGTGAGACCCAGTACTTC,CASSKEGQGEGETQYF
TRBV30,TRBJ2-1,once,NA,TGTGCCTGGCGAGACCTGGGGCCCAACAATGAGCAGTTCTTC,CAWRDLGPNNEQFF
TRBV5-6,TRBJ1-1,once,TRBD1,TGTGCCAGCATCCAGACAGGCCAGGGGGTTTTAGAGAAGAACACTGAAGCTTTCTTT,CASIQTGQGVLEKNTEAFF
TRBV2,TRBJ2-3,few,NA,TGTGCCAGCAGTGGACAGCGCCCCGGCACAGATACGCAGTATTTT,CASSGQRPGTDTQYF
TRBV5-1,TRBJ2-3,few,NA,TGCGCCAGCAGCTTGGACCCAGTGAGGGAAGATACGCAGTATTTT,CASSLDPVREDTQYF
TRBV28,TRBJ2-4,NA,TRBD2,TGTGCCAGCGGGAGGACTAGCGGGAGTTTTAGCATTCAGTACTTC,CASGRTSGSFSIQYF
TRBV3-1/TRBV3-2,TRBJ1-3,NA,NA,TGTGCCAGCAGGTCAGGGGCAGGAAACACCATATATTTT,CASRSGAGNTIYF
TRBV5-3,TRBJ1-5,NA,TRBD1,TGTGCCAGACTTCGAGAGGCAGGGGGGAATCAGCCCCAGCATTTT,CARLREAGGNQPQHF
TRBV30,TRBJ2-7,NA,TRBD1,TGTGCCTGGGCCGGGACAGGGATCTACGAGCAGTACTTC,CAWAGTGIYEQYF
TRBV11-3,TRBJ2-5,few,TRBD1,TGTGCCAGCAGCCCAGGGACAGGGGGCAGGGAGACCCAGTACTTC,CASSPGTGGRETQYF
TRBV18,TRBJ2-1,NA,NA,TGTGCCAGCTCACCAAGTGAGGGGGACAATGAGCAGTTCTTC,CASSPSEGDNEQFF
TRBV27,TRBJ1-5,NA,NA,TGTGCCAGCAGTTTATCGAGGATAGATCAGCCCCAGCATTTT,CASSLSRIDQPQHF
TRBV7-2,TRBJ1-4,NA,NA,TGTGCCAGCAGCTTAGGGCAGGGAGGAGAAAAACTGTTTTTT,CASSLGQGGEKLFF
TRBV29-1,TRBJ2-3,NA,TRBD2,TGCAGCGTTAAAAGACAGATAGCGGGAGACACAGATACGCAGTATTTT,CSVKRQIAGDTDTQYF
TRBV13,TRBJ2-7,once,NA,TGTGCCAGCAGCCTGACCCAAAAAGTAGCGCAGTACTTC,CASSLTQKVAQYF
TRBV4-1,TRBJ2-7,few,NA,TGCGCCAGCAGCCAAGCGGAGAGCACCTACGAGCAGTACTTC,CASSQAESTYEQYF
TRBV27,TRBJ2-1,NA,NA,TGTGCCAGCAGTTTAGGGGAGAAGCAGTTCTTC,CASSLGEKQFF
TRBV7-2,TRBJ1-2,NA,TRBD1,TGTGCCAGCAGCTCCGGGGGACAGGGATACTATGGCTACACCTTC,CASSSGGQGYYGYTF
TRBV6-5,TRBJ1-1,NA,NA,TGTGCCAGCAGCCACTCTGAAGCTTTCTTT,CASSHSEAFF
TRBV6-5,TRBJ1-1,NA,NA,TGTGCCGGTCGGTCGGTAGGGGGGGGAAGGGCTTTCTTT,CAGRSVGGGRAFF
TRBV10-1,TRBJ2-5,NA,TRBD2,TGCGCCAGCAGTGAGTCAGCGGGAGAAGAGACCCAGTACTTC,CASSESAGEETQYF
TRBV12-5,TRBJ2-1,NA,TRBD2,TGTGCTAGTGGTTTGTTAAGCGGGAGGCACTACAATGAGCAGTTCTTC,CASGLLSGRHYNEQFF
TRBV25-1,TRBJ2-3,NA,NA,TGTGCCAGCAGTGACCCCCGGGGGAGCGTGGCGCAGTATTTT,CASSDPRGSVAQYF
TRBV5-4,TRBJ2-5,NA,NA,TGTGCCAGCAGCTTGGCACCCGGGAAGGAGACCCAGTACTTC,CASSLAPGKETQYF
TRBV5-1,TRBJ2-1,NA,TRBD2,TGCGCCAGCACGATAGCGGGAGGGCCCAATGAGCAGTTCTTC,CASTIAGGPNEQFF
TRBV3-1/TRBV3-2,TRBJ2-2,NA,NA,TGTGCCAGCAGCCAAGACCAATTCGGGGAGCTGTTTTTT,CASSQDQFGELFF
TRBV19,TRBJ2-3,NA,NA,TGTGCCAGTACCCTCCCCGGGTCGGATACGCAGTATTTT,CASTLPGSDTQYF
TRBV6-6,TRBJ2-2,NA,NA,TGTGCCAGCAGTTCCCCGGGCACCGGGGAGCTGTTTTTT,CASSSPGTGELFF
TRBV18,TRBJ2-5,once,TRBD2,TGTGCCAGCTCACCCTCGCGGGGGGCCCAAGAGACCCAGTACTTC,CASSPSRGAQETQYF
TRBV6-1,TRBJ1-6,NA,NA,TGTGCCAGCAGTGAAGTAACAGGGAGCTCCTATAATTCACCCCTCCACTTT,CASSEVTGSSYNSPLHF
TRBV5-4,TRBJ2-7,NA,TRBD2,TGTGCCAGCAGCCCTTGGACTAGCGGGAGCAACGAGCAGTACTTC,CASSPWTSGSNEQYF
TRBV28,TRBJ1-3,NA,NA,TGTGCCAGCAGTTCCGGGACATTCTTCTCTGGAAACACCATATATTTT,CASSSGTFFSGNTIYF
TRBV14,TRBJ2-1,NA,TRBD2,TGTGCCAGCAGCCGGAAAACGTCTTCTAGCGGGCGGGGTAATGAGCAGTTCTTC,CASSRKTSSSGRGNEQFF
TRBV19,TRBJ1-5,NA,NA,TGTGCCAGTAGTATAGGGCCGAATCAGCCCCAGCATTTT,CASSIGPNQPQHF
TRBV5-4,TRBJ1-2,few,NA,TGTGCCAGCAGCTTGGTTGCGGGGCTAGACGGCTACACCTTC,CASSLVAGLDGYTF
TRBV6-2/TRBV6-3,TRBJ2-2,NA,TRBD1,TGTGCCAGCAGTCCGTCCTTCAACAGGGGGCAATCTCCCGGGGAGCTGTTTTTT,CASSPSFNRGQSPGELFF
TRBV7-2,TRBJ2-7,NA,NA,TGTGCCAGCAGCTTAGGACGGCAGGCCTACGAGCAGTACTTC,CASSLGRQAYEQYF
TRBV13,TRBJ2-2,NA,TRBD2,TGTGCCAGCAGCTTAGGTGCGGGAGTAAGCACCGGGGAGCTGTTTTTT,CASSLGAGVSTGELFF
TRBV6-5,TRBJ2-1,NA,TRBD1,TGTGCCAGCAGTTACCAACAGGGGACCTACAATGAGCAGTTCTTC,CASSYQQGTYNEQFF
TRBV12-5,TRBJ1-1,NA,NA,TGTGCTAGTGGTTTGGAACCGGGGACTGAAGCTTTCTTT,CASGLEPGTEAFF
TRBV5-4,TRBJ2-1,NA,TRBD2,TGTGCCAGCAGACGGACTAGCGGGAGCCCCTACAATGAGCAGTTCTTC,CASRRTSGSPYNEQFF
TRBV6-5,TRBJ1-5,NA,NA,TGTGCCAGCAGTTACTCACCGGTTCAGCCCCAGCATTTT,CASSYSPVQPQHF
TRBV7-2,TRBJ2-1,NA,TRBD2,TGTGCCAGCAGCTTAGCAGCGGGAGGATACAATGAGCAGTTCTTC,CASSLAAGGYNEQFF
TRBV5-1,TRBJ2-1,NA,NA,TGCGCCAGCAGCTTGGAACTGGGCAGTCTCCCCTACAATGAGCAGTTCTTC,CASSLELGSLPYNEQFF
TRBV27,TRBJ1-5,NA,NA,TGTGCCAGCAGTTCGTTGACTAATCAGCCCCAGCATTTT,CASSSLTNQPQHF
TRBV7-2,TRBJ2-3,NA,TRBD2,TGTGCCAGCAGCGGGACTAGCGGGAGGGGGTCCGGGAAGGAAGATACGCAGTATTTT,CASSGTSGRGSGKEDTQYF
TRBV27,TRBJ1-4,few,NA,TGTGCCAGCAGTACTCTTTCGCGGGGAAATAATGAAAAACTGTTTTTT,CASSTLSRGNNEKLFF